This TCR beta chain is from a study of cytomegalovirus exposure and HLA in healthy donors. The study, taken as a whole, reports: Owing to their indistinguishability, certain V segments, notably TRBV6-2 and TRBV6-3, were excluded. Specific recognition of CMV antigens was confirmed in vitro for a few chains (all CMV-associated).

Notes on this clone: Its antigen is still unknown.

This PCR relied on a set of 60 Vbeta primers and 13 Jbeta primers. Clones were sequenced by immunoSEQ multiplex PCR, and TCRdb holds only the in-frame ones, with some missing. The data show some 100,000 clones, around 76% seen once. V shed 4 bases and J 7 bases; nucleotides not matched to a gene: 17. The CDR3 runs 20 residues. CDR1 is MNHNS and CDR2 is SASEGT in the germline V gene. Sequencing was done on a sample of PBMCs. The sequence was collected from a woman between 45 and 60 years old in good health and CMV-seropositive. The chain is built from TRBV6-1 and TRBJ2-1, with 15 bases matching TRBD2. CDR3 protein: CASSGTSGRARTARGNEQFF. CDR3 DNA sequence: TGTGCCAGCAGTGGGACTAGCGGGAGGGCTCGGACCGCCCGAGGGAATGAGCAGTTCTTC.